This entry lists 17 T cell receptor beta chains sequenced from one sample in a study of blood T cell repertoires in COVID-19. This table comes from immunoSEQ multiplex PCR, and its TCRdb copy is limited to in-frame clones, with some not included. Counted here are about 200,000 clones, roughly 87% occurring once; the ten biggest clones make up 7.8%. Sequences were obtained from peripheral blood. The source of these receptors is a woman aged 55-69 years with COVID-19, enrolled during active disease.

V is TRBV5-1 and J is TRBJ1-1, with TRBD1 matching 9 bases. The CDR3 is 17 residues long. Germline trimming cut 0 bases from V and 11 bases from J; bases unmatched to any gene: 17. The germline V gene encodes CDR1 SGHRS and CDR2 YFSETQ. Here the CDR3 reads CASSLEGLGTGKVNAFF. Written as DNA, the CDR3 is TGCGCCAGCAGCTTGGAAGGTCTCGGGACAGGGAAAGTGAATGCTTTCTTT.

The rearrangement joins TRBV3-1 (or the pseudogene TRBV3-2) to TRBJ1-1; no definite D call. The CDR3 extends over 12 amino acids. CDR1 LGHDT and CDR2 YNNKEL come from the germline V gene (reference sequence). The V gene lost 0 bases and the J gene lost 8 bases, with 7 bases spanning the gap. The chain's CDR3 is CASSQDRREAFF. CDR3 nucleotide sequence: TGTGCCAGCAGCCAAGACCGCAGGGAAGCTTTCTTT.

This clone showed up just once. Written as DNA, the CDR3 is TGTGCCAGCAGCTTAGACTCTTTCACAGATACGCAGTATTTT. This codes for CASSLDSFTDTQYF. The gene calls are TRBV11-2 and TRBJ2-3; D is unclear. The CDR3 has 14 residues. The germline gives CDR1 SGHAT, CDR2 FQNNGV. V lost 0 bases to trimming and J lost 2 bases, with 6 bases between them.

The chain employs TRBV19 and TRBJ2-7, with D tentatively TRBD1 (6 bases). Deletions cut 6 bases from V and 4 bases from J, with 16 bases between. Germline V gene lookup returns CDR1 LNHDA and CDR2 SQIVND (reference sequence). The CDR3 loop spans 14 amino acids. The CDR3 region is CASRMGAGYYEQYF. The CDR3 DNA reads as TGTGCCAGTAGAATGGGGGCCGGTTATTACGAGCAGTACTTC. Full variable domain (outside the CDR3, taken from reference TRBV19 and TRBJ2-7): DGGITQSPKYLFRKEGQNVTLSCEQNLNHDAMYWYRQDPGQGLRLIYYSQIVNDFQKGDIAEGYSVSREKKESFPLTVTSAQKNPTAFYLCASRMGAGYYEQYFGPGTRLTVT.

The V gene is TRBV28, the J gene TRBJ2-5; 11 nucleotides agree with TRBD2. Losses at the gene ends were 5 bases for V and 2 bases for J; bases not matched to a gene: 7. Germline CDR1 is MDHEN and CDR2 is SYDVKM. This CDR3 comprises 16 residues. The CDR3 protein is CASSPTIAGGQETQYF. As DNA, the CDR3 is TGTGCCAGCAGTCCCACAATAGCGGGGGGGCAAGAGACCCAGTACTTC. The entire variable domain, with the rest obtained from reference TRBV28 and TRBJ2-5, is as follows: DVKVTQSSRYLVKRTGEKVFLECVQDMDHENMFWYRQDPGLGLRLIYFSYDVKMKEKGDIPEGYSVSREKKERFSLILESASTNQTSMYLCASSPTIAGGQETQYFGPGTRLLVL.

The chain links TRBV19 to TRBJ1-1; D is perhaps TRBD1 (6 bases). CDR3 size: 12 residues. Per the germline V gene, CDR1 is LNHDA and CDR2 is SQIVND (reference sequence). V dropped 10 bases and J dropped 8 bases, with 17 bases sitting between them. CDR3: CATAPPGQEAFF. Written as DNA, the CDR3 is TGTGCCACCGCCCCGCCGGGACAAGAAGCTTTCTTT.

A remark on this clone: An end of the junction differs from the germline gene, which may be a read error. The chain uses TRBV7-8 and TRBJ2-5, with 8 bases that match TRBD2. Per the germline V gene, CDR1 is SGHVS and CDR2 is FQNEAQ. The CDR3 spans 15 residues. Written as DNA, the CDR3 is TGTGCCAGCAGCTTAGGACGGGGGGGTCAAGGGACCCAGTACTTC. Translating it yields CASSLGRGGQGTQYF.

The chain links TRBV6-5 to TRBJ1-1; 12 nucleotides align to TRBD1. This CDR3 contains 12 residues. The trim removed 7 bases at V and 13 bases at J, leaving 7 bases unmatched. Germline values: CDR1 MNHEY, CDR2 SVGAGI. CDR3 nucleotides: TGTGCCAGCAAAGGGACAGGGGGCTTTGTTTTCTTT. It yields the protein CASKGTGGFVFF.

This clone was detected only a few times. CDR3 loop: CASRTVGENTEAFF. DNA of the CDR3: TGTGCCAGCAGAACCGTAGGGGAGAACACTGAAGCTTTCTTT. This chain links TRBV11-2 with TRBJ1-1; possible D gene TRBD1, 5 bases. The germline V gene encodes CDR1 SGHAT and CDR2 FQNNGV. Trimming took 6 bases from V and 1 from J, leaving 12 bases between them. The CDR3 covers 14 residues.

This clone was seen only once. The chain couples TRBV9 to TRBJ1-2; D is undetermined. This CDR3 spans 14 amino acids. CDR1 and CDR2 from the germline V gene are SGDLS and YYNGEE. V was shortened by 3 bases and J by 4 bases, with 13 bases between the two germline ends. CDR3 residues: CASSATTPLYGYTF. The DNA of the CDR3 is TGTGCCAGCAGCGCGACGACACCACTCTATGGCTACACCTTC.

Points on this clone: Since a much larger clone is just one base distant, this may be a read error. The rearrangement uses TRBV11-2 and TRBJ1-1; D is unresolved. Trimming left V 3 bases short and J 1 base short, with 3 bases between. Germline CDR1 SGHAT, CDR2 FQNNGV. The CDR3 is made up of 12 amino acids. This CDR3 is CASSFGNTEAFF. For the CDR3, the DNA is TGTGCCAGCAGCTTCGGGAACACTGAAGCTTTCTTT.

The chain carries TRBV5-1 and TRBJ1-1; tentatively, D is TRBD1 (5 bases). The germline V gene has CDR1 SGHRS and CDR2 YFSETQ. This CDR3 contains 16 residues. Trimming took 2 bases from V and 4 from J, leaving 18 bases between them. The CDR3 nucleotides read TGCGCCAGCAGCTTAGGGGCAGGCGGGAGGAGCACTGAAGCTTTCTTT. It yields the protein CASSLGAGGRSTEAFF.

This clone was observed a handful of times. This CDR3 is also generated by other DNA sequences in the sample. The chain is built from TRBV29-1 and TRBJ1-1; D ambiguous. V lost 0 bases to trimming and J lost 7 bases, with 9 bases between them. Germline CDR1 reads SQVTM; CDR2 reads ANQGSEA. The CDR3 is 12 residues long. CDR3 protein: CSVEERGSEAFF. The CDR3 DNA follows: TGCAGCGTTGAAGAGAGAGGGAGTGAAGCTTTCTTT.

The CDR3 here is CAGGGRVGRETQYF. The DNA for the CDR3 is TGTGCCGGGGGGGGCAGGGTAGGGCGAGAGACCCAGTACTTC. V usage is TRBV30 and J usage is TRBJ2-5; weak D call: TRBD2 (7 bases). Germline V gene sequence: CDR1 GTSNPN, CDR2 SVGIG (reference sequence). With 8 bases removed from V and 4 bases from J, the gap between germline ends came to 20 bases. CDR3 length equals 14 residues.

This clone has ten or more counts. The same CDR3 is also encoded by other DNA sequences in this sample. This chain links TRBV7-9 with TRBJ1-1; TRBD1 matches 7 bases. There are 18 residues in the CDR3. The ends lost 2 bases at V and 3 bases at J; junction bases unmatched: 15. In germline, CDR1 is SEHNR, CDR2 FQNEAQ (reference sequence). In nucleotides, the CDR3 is TGTGCCAGCAGCTTAAGAAGGCCCCCGGGACAGAGTTACACTGAAGCTTTCTTT. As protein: CASSLRRPPGQSYTEAFF.

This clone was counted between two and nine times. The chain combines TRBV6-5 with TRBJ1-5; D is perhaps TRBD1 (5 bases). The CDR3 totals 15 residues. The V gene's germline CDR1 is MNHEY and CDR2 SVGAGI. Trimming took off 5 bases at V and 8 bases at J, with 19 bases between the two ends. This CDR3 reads CASSRSGSPIEPQHF. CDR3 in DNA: TGTGCCAGCAGTAGGTCAGGGTCCCCAATCGAGCCCCAGCATTTT.

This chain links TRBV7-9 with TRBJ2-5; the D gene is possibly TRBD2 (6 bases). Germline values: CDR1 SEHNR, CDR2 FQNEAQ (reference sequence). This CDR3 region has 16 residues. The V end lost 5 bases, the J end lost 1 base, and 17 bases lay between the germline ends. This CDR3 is CASSPERASAQETQYF. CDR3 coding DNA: TGTGCCAGCAGCCCAGAGAGGGCTAGCGCCCAAGAGACCCAGTACTTC. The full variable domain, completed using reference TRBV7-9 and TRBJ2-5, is DTGVSQNPRHKITKRGQNVTFRCDPISEHNRLYWYRQTLGQGPEFLTYFQNEAQLEKSRLLSDRFSAERPKGSFSTLEIQRTEQGDSAMYLCASSPERASAQETQYFGPGTRLLVL.